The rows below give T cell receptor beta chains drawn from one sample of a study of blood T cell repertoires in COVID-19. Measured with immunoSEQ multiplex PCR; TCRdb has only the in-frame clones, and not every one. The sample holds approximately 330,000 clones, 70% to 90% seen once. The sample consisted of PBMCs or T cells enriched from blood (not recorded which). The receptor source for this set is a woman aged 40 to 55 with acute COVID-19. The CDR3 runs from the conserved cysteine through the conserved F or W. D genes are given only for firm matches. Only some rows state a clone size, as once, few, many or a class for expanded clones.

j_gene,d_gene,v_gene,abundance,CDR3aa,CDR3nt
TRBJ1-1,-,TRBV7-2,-,CASSFYRDSNTEAFF,TGTGCCAGCAGCTTTTATAGGGACTCGAACACTGAAGCTTTCTTT
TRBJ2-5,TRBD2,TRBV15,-,CATSGWTSGGQGETQYF,TGTGCCACCAGCGGATGGACTAGCGGGGGTCAGGGAGAGACCCAGTACTTC
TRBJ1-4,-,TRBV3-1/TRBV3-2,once,CASSQAPAGINEKLFF,TGTGCCAGCAGCCAAGCCCCGGCAGGGATTAATGAAAAACTGTTTTTT
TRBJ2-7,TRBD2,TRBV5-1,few,CASSLTSGRVTADEQYF,TGCGCCAGCAGCTTAACTAGCGGGAGAGTCACGGCCGACGAGCAGTACTTC
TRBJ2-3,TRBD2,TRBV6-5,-,CASSLAGVTDTQYF,TGTGCCAGCAGCCTAGCGGGGGTCACAGATACGCAGTATTTT
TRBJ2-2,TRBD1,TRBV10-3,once,CAISTRDRYNGELFF,TGTGCCATCAGTACCCGGGACAGGTATAACGGGGAGCTGTTTTTT
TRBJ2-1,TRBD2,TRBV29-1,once,CSVLNMGAGAQFF,TGCAGCGTCCTCAATATGGGAGCGGGGGCACAGTTCTTC
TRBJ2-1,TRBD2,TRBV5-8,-,CASSSGTSFWNEQFF,TGTGCCAGCAGCTCCGGGACTAGCTTTTGGAATGAGCAGTTCTTC
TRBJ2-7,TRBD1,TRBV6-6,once,CASSGQADYEQYF,TGTGCCAGCAGTGGACAGGCGGACTACGAGCAGTACTTC
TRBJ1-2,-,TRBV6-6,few,CASSYSIAQDGYTF,TGTGCCAGCAGTTACTCGATTGCTCAGGATGGCTACACCTTC
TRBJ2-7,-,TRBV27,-,CASSLNQGLPYEQYF,TGTGCCAGCAGTTTAAATCAGGGCCTCCCCTACGAGCAGTACTTC
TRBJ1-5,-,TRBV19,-,CASSLRGSNQPQHF,TGTGCCAGTAGTCTCAGGGGCAGCAATCAGCCCCAGCATTTT
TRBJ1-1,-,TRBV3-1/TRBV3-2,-,CASSPRFWGESAEAFF,TGTGCCAGCAGCCCCCGATTTTGGGGAGAGAGCGCTGAAGCTTTCTTT
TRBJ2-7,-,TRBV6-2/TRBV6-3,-,CASSYSGLRSRGYEQYF,TGTGCCAGCAGTTACTCCGGACTGAGGAGCCGAGGCTACGAGCAGTACTTC
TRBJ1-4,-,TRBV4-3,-,CASSQDTSRGEKLFF,TGCGCCAGCAGCCAAGATACCAGTAGGGGAGAAAAACTGTTTTTT
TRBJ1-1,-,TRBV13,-,CASSQVGARNTEAFF,TGTGCCAGCAGCCAAGTAGGAGCAAGGAACACTGAAGCTTTCTTT
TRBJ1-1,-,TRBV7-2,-,CASSYPQPNTEAFF,TGTGCCAGCAGCTACCCACAGCCTAACACTGAAGCTTTCTTT
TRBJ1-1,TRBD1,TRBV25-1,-,CASTSDRGNTEAFF,TGTGCCAGCACCTCAGACAGGGGGAACACTGAAGCTTTCTTT
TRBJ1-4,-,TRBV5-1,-,CASSLNREKLFF,TGCGCCAGCAGCTTAAACAGGGAAAAACTGTTTTTT
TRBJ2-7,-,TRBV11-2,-,CASSLTASYEQYF,TGTGCCAGCAGCTTGACAGCCTCCTACGAGCAGTACTTC
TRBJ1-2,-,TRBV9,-,CASSVEARATNYGYTF,TGTGCCAGCAGCGTAGAAGCCAGGGCTACTAACTATGGCTACACCTTC
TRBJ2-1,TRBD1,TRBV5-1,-,CASHLGQVGSNEQFF,TGCGCCAGCCACTTAGGACAGGTGGGAAGCAATGAGCAGTTCTTC
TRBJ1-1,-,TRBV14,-,CASSQVAGSTEAFF,TGTGCCAGCAGCCAAGTGGCGGGTTCCACTGAAGCTTTCTTT
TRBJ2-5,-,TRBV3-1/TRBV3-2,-,CASSAPGETQYF,TGTGCCAGCAGCGCTCCAGGAGAGACCCAGTACTTC
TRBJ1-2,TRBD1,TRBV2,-,CASSERGHLYGYTF,TGTGCCAGCAGTGAAAGGGGGCACCTCTATGGCTACACCTTC
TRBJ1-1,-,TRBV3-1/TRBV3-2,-,CASSQGYREAFF,TGTGCCAGCAGCCAAGGGTACAGGGAGGCTTTCTTT
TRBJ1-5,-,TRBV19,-,CASSIGRGSNQPQHF,TGTGCCAGTAGTATTGGGCGGGGGAGCAATCAGCCCCAGCATTTT
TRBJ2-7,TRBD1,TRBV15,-,CATSRTTGQGEWEQYF,TGTGCCACCAGCAGAACAACCGGGCAGGGGGAATGGGAGCAGTACTTC
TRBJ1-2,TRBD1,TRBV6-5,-,CASSTPTGGGYTF,TGTGCCAGCAGCACACCGACAGGGGGGGGCTACACCTTC
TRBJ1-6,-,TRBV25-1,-,CASSETGFYNSPLHF,TGTGCCAGCAGCGAAACAGGGTTTTATAATTCACCCCTCCACTTT
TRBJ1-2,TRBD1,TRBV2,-,CASSDRGGGYTF,TGTGCCAGCTCGGACAGGGGGGGTGGCTACACCTTC
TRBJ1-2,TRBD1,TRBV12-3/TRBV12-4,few,CASSRGTGDGYTF,TGTGCCAGCAGCCGGGGGACAGGGGACGGCTACACCTTC
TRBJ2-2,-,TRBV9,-,CASQRGGPRTLNTGELFF,TGTGCCAGCCAGAGGGGGGGGCCGCGGACCCTTAACACCGGGGAGCTGTTTTTT
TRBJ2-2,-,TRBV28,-,CASSLLAGNTGELFF,TGTGCCAGCAGTTTATTGGCGGGGAACACCGGGGAGCTGTTTTTT
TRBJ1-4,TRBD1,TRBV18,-,CASSPGQINEKLFF,TGTGCCAGCTCACCGGGACAGATTAATGAAAAACTGTTTTTT
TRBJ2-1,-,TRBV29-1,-,CSVPLYRASYNEQFF,TGCAGCGTTCCCCTCTACAGGGCTTCCTACAATGAGCAGTTCTTC
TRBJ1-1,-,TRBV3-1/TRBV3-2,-,CASSQVRDNTEAFF,TGTGCCAGCAGCCAGGTCAGGGATAACACTGAAGCTTTCTTT
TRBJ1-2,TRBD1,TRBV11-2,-,CASRRSGTGGSYGYTF,TGTGCCAGCAGGCGGTCCGGGACAGGGGGGTCTTATGGCTACACCTTC
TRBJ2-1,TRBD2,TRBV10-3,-,CAISDPGTRYYNEQFF,TGTGCCATCAGTGATCCCGGGACTAGATATTACAATGAGCAGTTCTTC
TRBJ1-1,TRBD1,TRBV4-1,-,CASSHNRGKDTEAFF,TGCGCCAGCAGCCATAACAGGGGTAAGGACACTGAAGCTTTCTTT
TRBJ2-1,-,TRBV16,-,CASSQFAGENNEQFF,TGTGCCAGCAGCCAATTTGCAGGGGAAAACAATGAGCAGTTCTTC
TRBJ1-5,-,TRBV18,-,CASSLIQGSLQPQHF,TGTGCCAGCTCACTCATACAGGGATCTCTTCAGCCCCAGCATTTT
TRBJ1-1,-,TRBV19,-,CASSNYLGRAFF,TGTGCCAGTAGTAACTATCTCGGTCGAGCTTTCTTT
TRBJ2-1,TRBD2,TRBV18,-,CASSPNIPAGDNEQFF,TGTGCCAGCTCACCAAATATTCCAGCGGGAGACAATGAGCAGTTCTTC
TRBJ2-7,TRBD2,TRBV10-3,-,CAISHPSGTAPYEQYF,TGTGCCATCAGTCATCCAAGCGGGACCGCCCCGTACGAGCAGTACTTC
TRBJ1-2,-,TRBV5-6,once,CASSLAGDGGYTF,TGTGCCAGCAGCTTGGCGGGGGACGGAGGCTACACCTTC
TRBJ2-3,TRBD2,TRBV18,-,CASSPASGNLGDTQYF,TGTGCCAGCTCACCGGCTAGCGGGAATCTTGGAGATACGCAGTATTTT
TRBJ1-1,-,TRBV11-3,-,CASSLLVGTEAFF,TGTGCCAGCAGCTTGCTAGTGGGCACTGAAGCTTTCTTT